The sample holds a few counts of the clone carrying this T cell receptor beta chain. Its antigen is undetermined. The CDR3 has 15 residues. The trim removed 6 bases at V and 3 bases at J, leaving 9 bases unmatched. Germline V gives CDR1 SNHLY, CDR2 FYNNEI. In the source study's methods: For the immunoSEQ data, sequences were junction-only without quality scores, so filtering differed. Sequenced by immunoSEQ multiplex PCR; TCRdb stores in-frame clones only, minus some. For V, J and clone size, that table is used; D and trimming come from the DNA. This sample has about 2.4 million clones, with approximately 94% found just once. The entry originates in a study of shared clonotypes between healthy human individuals. Overall study findings and caveats: Sampling used blood alone; tissue repertoires probably differ.

The rearrangement joins TRBV2 to TRBJ2-7; 9 bases are a match to TRBD1. Material for sequencing was naive CD4+ T cells sorted from blood. Subset denoted: CD45RA+ positively selected. This sequence originates from a man aged 18-30 years in good health. The CDR3 reads CASSSTGTGNYEQYF. DNA for the CDR3: TGTGCCAGCAGCTCAACCGGGACAGGGAACTACGAGCAGTACTTC.